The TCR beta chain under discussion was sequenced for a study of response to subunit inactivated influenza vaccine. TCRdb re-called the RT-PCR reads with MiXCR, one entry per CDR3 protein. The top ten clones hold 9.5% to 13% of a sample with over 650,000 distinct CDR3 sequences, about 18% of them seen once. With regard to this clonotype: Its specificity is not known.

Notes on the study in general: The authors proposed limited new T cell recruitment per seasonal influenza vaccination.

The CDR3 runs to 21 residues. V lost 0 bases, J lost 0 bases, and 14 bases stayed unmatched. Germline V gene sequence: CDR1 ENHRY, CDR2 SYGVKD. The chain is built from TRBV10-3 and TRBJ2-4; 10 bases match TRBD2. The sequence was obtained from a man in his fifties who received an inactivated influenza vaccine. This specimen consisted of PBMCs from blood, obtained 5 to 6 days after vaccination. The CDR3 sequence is CAISESQFPSGGPIAKNIQYF. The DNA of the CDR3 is TGTGCCATCAGTGAGTCCCAGTTCCCTAGCGGGGGACCTATAGCCAAAAACATTCAGTACTTC.